Here is one TCR beta chain with its context. Its antigen remains unidentified. This sample was taken from a study of T cells in localized non-small cell lung cancer. Study-wide results and limits: Uninvolved adjacent lung, not tumor, had the highest T cell clonality. Appearing in adjacent lung were a median about 50 of the top 100 tumor clones.

TCRdb's copy holds only in-frame clones and misses some; the assay was immunoSEQ multiplex PCR. The sample lists 30,000 to 35,000 clones; 88% were seen once. Germline values: CDR1 MNHNS, CDR2 SASEGT. This CDR3 has 15 residues. The trim removed 9 bases at V and 2 bases at J, leaving 6 bases unmatched. The receptor comes from a woman aged 35 to 70 with stage I lung adenocarcinoma. The rearrangement links TRBV6-1 to TRBJ2-2; 10 nucleotides align to TRBD2. The sample consisted of peripheral blood, taken before any cancer treatment. For the CDR3, the DNA is TGTGCCAGTGCCCCTAGCGGGGGAAACACCGGGGAGCTGTTTTTT. Its protein product is CASAPSGGNTGELFF.